The 21 T cell receptor beta chains reported below all come from one sample, sequenced in a study of blood T cells in healthy people across ages (dated by TCRdb to about 2015). The method was 5' RACE. Sequencer: Illumina HiSeq 2500. The second PCR ran for about 6 to 12 cycles and used a J-beta primer mix along with a sample-barcoded 5' primer. The public reads were reanalyzed by TCRdb: fastp trimming at Q25, MiXCR alignment, in-frame beta chains only. Records with the same CDR3 protein are collapsed into one entry carrying the most frequent genes and DNA. This sample is represented by 1.5 million to 2 million distinct CDR3 sequences; roughly 50% of them were singletons. Around 2.1% of the sample belongs to the ten largest clones. The specimen sequenced was blood. The receptors were gathered from a middle-aged woman in good health.

This clonotype was observed once. This chain links TRBV3-1 with TRBJ2-5; 9 nucleotides align to TRBD2. This CDR3 spans 16 amino acids. Looked up from germline, CDR1 is LGHDT and CDR2 is YNNKEL (reference sequence). The V and J ends lost 2 bases and 2 bases, in that order; junction bases with no gene match: 6. For the CDR3, the DNA is TGTGCCAGCAGCCAACGCGGGGGGGTGGGTCAAGAGACCCAGTACTTC. Its translation: CASSQRGGVGQETQYF.

This chain uses TRBV6-2 or TRBV6-3 with TRBJ2-1, with TRBD2 identical over 13 bases. The CDR3 consists of 19 residues. V lost 2 bases to trimming and J lost 6 bases; unmatched junction nucleotides: 13. Germline loops: CDR1 MNHEY, CDR2 SVGEGT. The CDR3: CASSYPGLAGEYNRNEQFF. DNA for the CDR3: TGTGCCAGCAGTTACCCTGGACTAGCGGGGGAGTACAACCGCAATGAGCAGTTCTTC.

On this clonotype: This may be a read error, as it is one base from a much larger clone. The rearrangement uses TRBV20-1 and TRBJ2-7, with 8 nucleotides matching TRBD2. Germline-derived CDR1 and CDR2 are DFQATT and SNEGSKA (reference sequence). V lost 1 base, J lost 11 bases, and 10 bases stayed unmatched. The CDR3 is 13 amino acids. The CDR3 nucleotides read TGCAGTGCTAGAGCCGGGGGGGATCGATCCGAGTACTTC. This translates into CSARAGGDRSEYF.

This clonotype was observed a handful of times. V and J are TRBV6-5 and TRBJ2-1, with TRBD2 matching 11 bases. V shed 7 bases and J 4 bases; nucleotides not matched to a gene: 6. Per germline, CDR1 MNHEY and CDR2 SVGAGI. The CDR3 sequence is 15 residues long. This CDR3 reads CASNVAGGLYNEQFF. CDR3 coding DNA: TGTGCCAGCAACGTAGCGGGGGGGCTATACAATGAGCAGTTCTTC.

This clonotype was observed a handful of times. The chain links TRBV27 to TRBJ2-5; weak D call: TRBD2 (7 bases). Germline V lookup: CDR1 MNHEY, CDR2 SMNVEV (reference sequence). V dropped 5 bases and J dropped 4 bases, with 17 bases sitting between them. The CDR3 runs to 15 residues. The CDR3 DNA reads as TGTGCCAGCAGTCTAGAGGGCGGGGGCCTAGAGACCCAGTACTTC. This codes for CASSLEGGGLETQYF.

This clonotype was detected only a few times. This sequence joins TRBV12-3 or TRBV12-4 and TRBJ2-7; 7 nucleotides align to TRBD2. The CDR3 extends over 15 amino acids. The V and J ends lost 6 bases and 2 bases, in that order; junction bases with no gene match: 10. The DNA of the CDR3 is TGTGCCAGCAGACAAGGGGAGGGTAGTACCTACGAGCAGTACTTC. Residues: CASRQGEGSTYEQYF.

This clonotype showed up just a few times. CDR3 protein: CASTLPGRSYTF. The DNA for the CDR3 is TGTGCCAGCACCTTACCCGGACGGAGCTACACCTTC. V is TRBV28 and J is TRBJ1-2; no clear D. The germline V gene has CDR1 MDHEN and CDR2 SYDVKM. V was shortened by 7 bases and J by 9 bases, with 15 bases between the two germline ends. The CDR3 runs to 12 residues.

This clonotype was counted only a few times. The chain carries TRBV7-2 and TRBJ1-6; TRBD1 is a possible D gene (6 bases). The CDR3 spans 16 residues. V lost 1 base to trimming and J lost 0 bases, with 7 bases between them. The germline gives CDR1 SGHTA, CDR2 FQGNSA. The CDR3, as DNA: TGTGCCAGCAGCTTAGACAGGGTCTCCTATAATTCACCCCTCCACTTT. It translates to CASSLDRVSYNSPLHF.

This chain uses TRBV5-1 with TRBJ2-7; the match to TRBD2 covers 9 bases. The V segment lost 4 bases and the J segment 7 bases; nucleotides outside the gene matches: 15. Germline assignment: CDR1 SGHRS and CDR2 YFSETQ. The CDR3 extends over 16 amino acids. The CDR3 here is CASSLPAGGPYNEQYF. CDR3 sequence (DNA): TGCGCCAGCAGCCTCCCGGCGGGGGGGCCTTACAATGAGCAGTACTTC.

The chain uses TRBV7-9 and TRBJ2-3; D call uncertain. Germline CDR1 reads SEHNR; CDR2 reads FQNEAQ (reference sequence). CDR3 length equals 14 residues. V gave up 2 bases and J gave up 6 bases, with 12 bases separating them. This CDR3 is CASSLLRSADTQYF. In DNA form, the CDR3 reads TGTGCCAGCAGCTTATTACGGTCGGCCGATACGCAGTATTTT.

The chain carries TRBV5-1 and TRBJ2-5; 7 bases align to TRBD2. V lost 5 bases and J lost 3; bases outside the gene matches: 10. Germline loops: CDR1 SGHRS, CDR2 YFSETQ. The CDR3 totals 15 residues. CDR3 amino acids: CASSAATGGEETQYF. The CDR3 coding sequence is TGCGCCAGCAGTGCGGCAACTGGGGGGGAAGAGACCCAGTACTTC.

Concerning this clonotype: This is likely a read error, given that the CDR3 carries no conserved phenylalanine or tryptophan at its end. CDR3 nucleotide sequence: TGTGCCAGAGTCCCGGGACCCCAACAAGAGACCCAGTACTAC. Protein product: CARVPGPQQETQYY. The chain carries TRBV6-8 and TRBJ2-5; D may match TRBD1 or TRBD2 (5 bases each). Germline-derived CDR1 and CDR2 are MNHGY and SAAAGT. The CDR3 contains 14 residues. The V gene lost 9 bases and the J gene lost 2 bases, with 16 bases spanning the gap.

V is TRBV7-2 and J is TRBJ2-5; the D is unclear. This CDR3 is 16 amino acids long. CDR1 and CDR2 from the germline V gene are SGHTA and FQGNSA. Trimming removed 5 bases from V and 7 bases from J, with 23 bases in between. In DNA form, the CDR3 reads TGTGCCAGCAGCCCCGAACCGACGCATCCCATGGGGACCCAGTACTTC. Translation: CASSPEPTHPMGTQYF.

The V gene is TRBV7-6, the J gene TRBJ2-7; TRBD1 is a possible D gene (5 bases). V was pared by 1 base and J by 2 bases, with 15 bases between. Germline CDR1 and CDR2: SGHVS and FNYEAQ. CDR3 size: 16 residues. CDR3 region: CASSLGQGNRAYEQYF. CDR3 DNA sequence: TGTGCCAGCAGCTTAGGCCAGGGTAATCGTGCCTACGAGCAGTACTTC.

This chain joins TRBV9 and TRBJ2-3, with a weak D call TRBD1 (6 bases). This CDR3 spans 16 amino acids. V was clipped by 4 bases and J by 5 bases, with 20 bases between them. Germline-derived CDR1 and CDR2 are SGDLS and YYNGEE. CDR3 amino acids: CASSHRVGDNIDTQYF. The CDR3 bases are TGTGCCAGCAGCCACCGGGTCGGGGACAACATAGATACGCAGTATTTT.

This sequence joins TRBV6-5 and TRBJ1-2; TRBD1 might be the D (6 bases). The length of the CDR3 is 14 residues. Trimming took 6 bases from V and 4 from J, leaving 15 bases between them. CDR1 is MNHEY, CDR2 SVGAGI, per germline. Here the CDR3 reads CASRTRGLPYGYTF. The CDR3 region has the DNA TGTGCCAGCAGAACCCGGGGGCTACCCTATGGCTACACCTTC.

This clonotype has more than one count but fewer than ten. The chain employs TRBV4-1 and TRBJ2-4; 7 positions agree with TRBD2. The V segment lost 3 bases and the J segment 15 bases; nucleotides outside the gene matches: 17. The CDR3 spans 15 residues. Germline V lookup: CDR1 MGHRA, CDR2 YSYEKL. The CDR3 reads CASSHRGGTTYERYF. In nucleotides, the CDR3 is TGCGCCAGCAGCCATCGCGGGGGAACCACCTACGAGCGGTACTTC.

The table lists this clonotype with a few counts. The gene calls are TRBV20-1 and TRBJ2-7; possible D gene TRBD2, 6 bases. Germline V gene sequence: CDR1 DFQATT, CDR2 SNEGSKA (reference sequence). The length of the CDR3 is 13 residues. Here the CDR3 reads CSTVHGGTYEQYF. The DNA of the CDR3 is TGCAGCACCGTACACGGGGGTACCTACGAGCAGTACTTC.

V usage is TRBV29-1 and J usage is TRBJ1-1; TRBD1 is a possible D gene (6 bases). Germline V lookup: CDR1 SQVTM, CDR2 ANQGSEA. Trimming left V 2 bases short and J 1 base short, with 8 bases between. This CDR3 is 13 amino acids long. This chain's CDR3 is CSVEQGTNTEAFF. In DNA, the CDR3 is TGCAGCGTTGAACAGGGGACGAACACTGAAGCTTTCTTT.

This clonotype was observed once. This rearrangement joins TRBV7-8 to TRBJ2-5; 10 bases map to TRBD2. The trim removed 4 bases at V and 11 bases at J, leaving 13 bases unmatched. This CDR3 contains 15 residues. Germline CDR1 reads SGHVS; CDR2 reads FQNEAQ. The CDR3 reads CASSSLAGALNEQYF. In DNA form, the CDR3 reads TGTGCCAGCAGCTCGCTAGCGGGGGCGCTTAATGAGCAGTACTTC. The variable domain in full, with the rest retrieved from reference TRBV7-8 and TRBJ2-5, is GAGVSQSPRYKVAKRGQDVALRCDPISGHVSLFWYQQALGQGPEFLTYFQNEAQLDKSGLPSDRFFAERPEGSVSTLKIQRTQQEDSAVYLCASSSLAGALNEQYFGPGTRLLVL.

This clonotype was seen a few times. J is TRBJ2-4 and V is TRBV20-1; D may be TRBD1 (7 bases). Per the germline V gene, CDR1 is DFQATT and CDR2 is SNEGSKA (reference sequence). Trimming removed 3 bases from V and 8 bases from J, with 14 bases in between. The CDR3 loop spans 13 amino acids. CDR3 sequence reads: CSARAGQRDIQYF. The CDR3 DNA is TGCAGTGCTAGGGCGGGACAGAGGGACATTCAGTACTTC.